These T cell receptor beta chains were read from a single sample in a study of PD-L1 blockade in urothelial cancer. Only in-frame clones appear in the TCRdb table, and some are missing; sequencing was by immunoSEQ multiplex PCR. In the table there are about 130,000 clones, roughly 86% of which are singletons. The material sequenced was PBMCs, taken around atezolizumab (anti-PD-L1) treatment. These receptors were taken from a man aged 50-59 years with urothelial cancer. Each CDR3 is given with its conserved first and last residue. D genes are given only for firm matches. The size of a clone is reported for some rows only, either as once, few or many, or as a class for expanded clones.

v_gene: TRBV18; abundance: once; d_gene: .; j_gene: TRBJ2-3; CDR3nt: TGTGCCAGCTCACCAACTAGCACGACCTCCGATACGCAGTATTTT; CDR3aa: CASSPTSTTSDTQYF
v_gene: TRBV28; abundance: .; d_gene: .; j_gene: TRBJ2-7; CDR3nt: TGTGCCAGCCTAGCACGTGGAGGCTCCGCCTACGAGCAGTACTTC; CDR3aa: CASLARGGSAYEQYF
v_gene: TRBV28; abundance: few; d_gene: TRBD1; j_gene: TRBJ1-4; CDR3nt: TGTGCCAGCAGTCCCGGGACAGTTAATGAAAAACTGTTTTTT; CDR3aa: CASSPGTVNEKLFF
v_gene: TRBV30; abundance: .; d_gene: TRBD1; j_gene: TRBJ2-6; CDR3nt: TGTGCCTGGAGTGTAGGACAGGGGGCCCTCCCTGGGGCCAACGTCCTGACTTTC; CDR3aa: CAWSVGQGALPGANVLTF
v_gene: TRBV18; abundance: .; d_gene: .; j_gene: TRBJ2-5; CDR3nt: TGTGCCAGCTCACCACGGGTAGCCGGGGAGACCCAGTACTTC; CDR3aa: CASSPRVAGETQYF
v_gene: TRBV6-1; abundance: few; d_gene: TRBD1; j_gene: TRBJ1-1; CDR3nt: TGTGCCAGCACTTGGGACAGGACAAACACTGAAGCTTTCTTT; CDR3aa: CASTWDRTNTEAFF
v_gene: TRBV7-9; abundance: .; d_gene: TRBD1; j_gene: TRBJ1-3; CDR3nt: TGTGCCAGCAGCTTAGTACCCTACAGGGGAGCAGGAAACACCATATATTTT; CDR3aa: CASSLVPYRGAGNTIYF
v_gene: TRBV7-8; abundance: .; d_gene: .; j_gene: TRBJ1-5; CDR3nt: TGTGCCAGCAGCTTAGTAGAGTCTCAGCCCCAGCATTTT; CDR3aa: CASSLVESQPQHF
v_gene: TRBV28; abundance: once; d_gene: .; j_gene: TRBJ1-6; CDR3nt: TGTGCCAGCAGCCCACAAACCGGGCGGACTCCCTATAATTCACCCCTCCACTTT; CDR3aa: CASSPQTGRTPYNSPLHF
v_gene: TRBV7-9; abundance: .; d_gene: TRBD2; j_gene: TRBJ2-7; CDR3nt: TGTGCCAGCAGCTGGATAGGCGGGAGGGTCCCCCCCCGCCCTACTGAGCAGTACTTC; CDR3aa: CASSWIGGRVPPRPTEQYF
v_gene: TRBV28; abundance: .; d_gene: TRBD2; j_gene: TRBJ2-1; CDR3nt: TGTGCCAGCAGTTTCGGGACTAGCGGGAGGGGCTTTCAGTTCTTC; CDR3aa: CASSFGTSGRGFQFF
v_gene: TRBV5-1; abundance: once; d_gene: .; j_gene: TRBJ2-1; CDR3nt: TGCGCCAGCAGCTTGGCTACAGTCTCCTACAATGAGCAGTTCTTC; CDR3aa: CASSLATVSYNEQFF
v_gene: TRBV4-1; abundance: few; d_gene: .; j_gene: TRBJ2-7; CDR3nt: TGCGCCAGCAGCCAGATTGGACTCTCCTACGAGCAGTACTTC; CDR3aa: CASSQIGLSYEQYF
v_gene: TRBV7-9; abundance: .; d_gene: TRBD1; j_gene: TRBJ2-7; CDR3nt: TGTGCCAGCAGCCCCCCCGGGACAGGGGATGAGCAGTACTTC; CDR3aa: CASSPPGTGDEQYF
v_gene: TRBV27; abundance: .; d_gene: TRBD1; j_gene: TRBJ2-7; CDR3nt: TGTGCCAGCAGTTCCCTGCTCAACAGGGGTAGGAACGAGCAGTACTTC; CDR3aa: CASSSLLNRGRNEQYF
v_gene: TRBV28; abundance: .; d_gene: .; j_gene: TRBJ1-4; CDR3nt: TGTGCCAGCAGTTTACCAACACAGGGCGGTAATGAAAAACTGTTTTTT; CDR3aa: CASSLPTQGGNEKLFF
v_gene: TRBV2; abundance: .; d_gene: TRBD2; j_gene: TRBJ2-7; CDR3nt: TGTGCCAGCAGTGGGGGACTAGCAGACTTTGAGCAGTACTTC; CDR3aa: CASSGGLADFEQYF
v_gene: TRBV7-6; abundance: .; d_gene: TRBD1; j_gene: TRBJ2-1; CDR3nt: TGTGCCAGCAGCTTAAGGACAGGCCACAATGAGCAGTTCTTC; CDR3aa: CASSLRTGHNEQFF
v_gene: TRBV7-9; abundance: .; d_gene: .; j_gene: TRBJ2-7; CDR3nt: TGTGCCAGCAGCTTAGAAGGAGGCGAGCAGCACTTC; CDR3aa: CASSLEGGEQHF
v_gene: TRBV18; abundance: .; d_gene: .; j_gene: TRBJ2-5; CDR3nt: TGTGCCAGCTCACGATCGGCAACTCCGGGACTTACCGTGGAGACCCAGTACTTC; CDR3aa: CASSRSATPGLTVETQYF
v_gene: TRBV19; abundance: few; d_gene: .; j_gene: TRBJ1-2; CDR3nt: TGTGCCAGTAGTATACCTAGGACACAGTATGGCTACACCTTC; CDR3aa: CASSIPRTQYGYTF
v_gene: TRBV9; abundance: .; d_gene: TRBD1; j_gene: TRBJ1-1; CDR3nt: TGTGCCAGCAGCGTAGGTACGGGACAGGGGGGCACTGAAGCTTTCTTT; CDR3aa: CASSVGTGQGGTEAFF
v_gene: TRBV2; abundance: .; d_gene: TRBD2; j_gene: TRBJ2-1; CDR3nt: TGTGCCAGCAGTCACCCTGGACTAGCGGGAGTGGTAAGGCAGTTCTTC; CDR3aa: CASSHPGLAGVVRQFF
v_gene: TRBV27; abundance: .; d_gene: TRBD1; j_gene: TRBJ1-2; CDR3nt: TGTGCCAGCAGTTTACACAGGGGAAGCGGCTACACCTTC; CDR3aa: CASSLHRGSGYTF
v_gene: TRBV6-1; abundance: .; d_gene: TRBD1; j_gene: TRBJ1-5; CDR3nt: TGTGCCAGCAGAATATCCGGACAGGGGTATCAGCCCCAGCATTTT; CDR3aa: CASRISGQGYQPQHF
v_gene: TRBV2; abundance: .; d_gene: .; j_gene: TRBJ2-3; CDR3nt: TGTGCCGGCCAAACCGGGAGAACAGATACGCAGTATTTT; CDR3aa: CAGQTGRTDTQYF